The present TCR beta chain was sequenced within a study of graft-versus-host responses after intestinal transplantation. Study-level background: Induction using anti-thymocyte globulin, followed by tacrolimus and steroids for about 3 years, was given to all recipients.

Study outcomes and limitations: High graft-versus-host to host-versus-graft clonal ratios were seen in allografts of patients with graft-donor T cell macrochimerism. Present in recipient marrow, GvH clones included some that appeared first in ileum or blood.

Points on this clone: Its target is not known.

J lost 4 bases, V lost 1 base, and 2 bases had no gene match. CDR1 is SGHNT, CDR2 YENEEA, per germline. CDR3 length equals 17 residues. The method was immunoSEQ multiplex PCR; TCRdb's version includes in-frame clones alone and lacks a portion of them. The data show 75,000 to 100,000 clones, roughly 89% seen once. This chain joins TRBV11-3 and TRBJ2-1, with TRBD2 matching 15 bases. The TCR comes from a human donor who was the organ donor for an intestinal transplant. Sequencing was performed on unstimulated CD4+ T cells sorted from spleen or lymph node cells, taken before transplant. In nucleotides, the CDR3 is TGTGCCAGCAGCTTAGGGACTAGCGGGGGGGCTTACAATGAGCAGTTCTTC. Residues: CASSLGTSGGAYNEQFF.